This T cell receptor (beta chain) was sequenced in a study of cytomegalovirus exposure and HLA in healthy donors listed by TCRdb under 2017. The study in broad terms: A later analysis indicated that the 95 to 150 validation repertoires were generated on the platform also employed for the approximately 690 repertoires of the first cohort. The study aimed to test whether cataloging public T cell receptors could reveal signatures of past pathogen exposure. Besides the first cohort of roughly 640 subjects, a separate validation cohort made up of 120 different subjects was used. To predict cytomegalovirus infection status, the study brought together high-throughput TCR immunosequencing, statistical association of individual TCRs with disease status, and machine learning.

Findings and caveats that apply to the study as a whole: While some public TCRs were present in many individuals, most TCR sequences turned up only very rarely across donors. All 130 or so repertoires were used to score co-occurrence in the validation cohort in a later analysis, because that analysis had no HLA typing for the cohort. Subsequent analysis determined that TCRs grouped into clusters in the first cohort also showed a tendency toward co-occurrence across the 130 or so validation repertoires, and approximately 94% of cluster scores exceeded 0. According to the authors, the approach could potentially be generalized to other disease states and immunological phenotypes. In both the original and validation cohorts, the classifier was reported to diagnose cytomegalovirus status with high specificity and sensitivity. In the study, 150 to 200 TCR beta chains were listed as associated with cytomegalovirus. In vitro tests confirmed that a few of the cytomegalovirus-associated TCR beta chains recognize cytomegalovirus antigens.

Separate from the roughly 650-subject first cohort, the validation cohort of some 130 subjects was the group to which the donors belonged. CDR1 and CDR2 are drawn from the germline V gene (reference sequence): WNHNN, SYGVQD. The germline ends are 11 bases apart after V is trimmed by 3 bases and J by 3 bases. The CDR3 runs 14 amino acids, cysteine and phenylalanine included. Just the 42-base CDR3 DNA is kept, in frame starting at base 1. To prepare the library, the immunoSEQ multiplex PCR assay was applied. As for the authors' bioinformatics: A statistical classification framework was built to diagnose cytomegalovirus status from the catalog of TCR beta chain sequences. Sourced from immuneACCESS, this table was stored by TCRdb with only in-frame sequences that have V and J called. A share of the clones is absent; for the studies checked, an unresolved V gene accounts for under half, and the remainder has no known explanation. V and J calls and clone size are those listed in that table; D and trimming were worked out from the DNA. This sample has roughly 310,000 clones in its table, and approximately 86% of those were observed once. The ten largest account for around 0.96% of the sample.

Turning to this clone: Its specific antigen is unknown. One base away there is no much larger clone; base qualities are not given.

This clonotype was obtained from a young man in good health and CMV-seronegative. Sequenced input: PBMCs. The sequence joins TRBV10-1 to TRBJ1-1, with the D gene call left open. The CDR3 region reads CASSESGRYTEAFF. The DNA reads TGCGCCAGCAGTGAATCCGGGAGATACACTGAAGCTTTCTTT.